This TCR beta chain was observed in a study of brain T cells in children with intractable seizures. Points from the study as a whole: Viral specificity was inferred only from CDR3 similarity; HCMV serostatus was unknown. Pre-surgery blood may have been undersampled, hiding some clones.

Clones were read by immunoSEQ multiplex PCR, and TCRdb kept only the in-frame ones, dropping some. The data hold 50,000 to 80,000 clones, with roughly 95% observed a single time. Germline V CDR1 and CDR2: KGHSH, LQKENI. This CDR3 comprises 17 residues. Trimming shortened V by 5 bases and J by 3 bases, and 23 bases separated the two germline ends. Only cases whose brain tissue showed the highest T cell transcript signatures were sequenced. Patients received at least one anti-epileptic drug before surgery. To note about this clone: What it recognizes is unknown.

The chain carries TRBV18 and TRBJ2-7; maybe TRBD1 (6 bases). The receptor was derived from a boy under two years old with focal cortical dysplasia and intractable seizures. The specimen comprised peripheral blood, sampled at surgery. The DNA of the CDR3 is TGTGCCAGCTCATTTTCAATTGAGACAGGAGACCTCTACGAGCAGTACTTC. Translation: CASSFSIETGDLYEQYF.